The clone carrying this T cell receptor beta chain was counted a few times. Its target is not known. Sequencing targeted expressed TCRB transcripts, as all isolated RNA had been reverse transcribed. Clones were sequenced by immunoSEQ multiplex PCR, and TCRdb holds only the in-frame ones, with some missing. The sample shows hundreds of thousands of clones, roughly 13% of them seen only once. Based on CD45RO/CCR7/CD25/CD127/CD95/CD27, CD4+ regulatory, stem cell-like memory, naive and central memory cells were sorted. The entry originates in a study of beta chain features in type 1 diabetes. Across the whole study: Examination covered roughly 100,000,000 sorted cells spanning all samples. Points from the study as a whole: TCRB CDR3 length was moderately but significantly reduced in all four CD4+ subsets of Type 1 diabetes patients. Naive, central memory and Treg TCRB repertoires appeared more alike in patients than in healthy donors.

The sequencing input was naive CD4+ T cells from blood. This receptor was taken from a man younger than 35 with type 1 diabetes.

CDR3 sequence: CAISERGDEKLFF. The DNA of the CDR3 is TGTGCCATCAGTGAAAGGGGGGACGAAAAACTGTTTTTT. The chain links TRBV10-3 to TRBJ1-4; possible D gene TRBD1, 6 bases. There are 13 residues in the CDR3. Between the trimmed V and J ends, which lost 3 bases and 8 bases, there was a span of 10 bases. Per germline, CDR1 ENHRY and CDR2 SYGVKD.